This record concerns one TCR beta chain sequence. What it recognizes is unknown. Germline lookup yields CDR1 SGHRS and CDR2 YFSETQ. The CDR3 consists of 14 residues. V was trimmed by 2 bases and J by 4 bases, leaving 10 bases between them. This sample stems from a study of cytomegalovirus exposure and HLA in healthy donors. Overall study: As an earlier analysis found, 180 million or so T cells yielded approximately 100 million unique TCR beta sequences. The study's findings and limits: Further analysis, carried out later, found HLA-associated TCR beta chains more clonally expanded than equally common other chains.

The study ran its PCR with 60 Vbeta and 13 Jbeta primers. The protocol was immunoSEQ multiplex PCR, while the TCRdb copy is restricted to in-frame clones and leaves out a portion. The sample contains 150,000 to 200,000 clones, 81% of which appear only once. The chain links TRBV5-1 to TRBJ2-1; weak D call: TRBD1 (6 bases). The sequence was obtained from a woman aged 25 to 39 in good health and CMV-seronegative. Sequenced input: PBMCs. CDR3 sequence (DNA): TGCGCCAGCAGCTTCCTGGACAGTTACAATGAGCAGTTCTTC. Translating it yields CASSFLDSYNEQFF.